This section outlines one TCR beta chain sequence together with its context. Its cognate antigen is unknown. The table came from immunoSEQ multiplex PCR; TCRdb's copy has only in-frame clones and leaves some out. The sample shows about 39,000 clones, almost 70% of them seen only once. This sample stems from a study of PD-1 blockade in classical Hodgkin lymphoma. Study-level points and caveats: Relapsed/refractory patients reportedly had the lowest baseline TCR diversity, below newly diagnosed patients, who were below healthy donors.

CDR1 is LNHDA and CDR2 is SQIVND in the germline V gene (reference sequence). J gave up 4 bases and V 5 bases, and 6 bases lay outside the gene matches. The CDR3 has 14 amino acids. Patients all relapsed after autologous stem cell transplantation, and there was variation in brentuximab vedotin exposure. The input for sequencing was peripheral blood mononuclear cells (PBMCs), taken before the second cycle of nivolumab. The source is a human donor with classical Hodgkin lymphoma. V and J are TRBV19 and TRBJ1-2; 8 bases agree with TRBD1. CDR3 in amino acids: CASSPRDRIYGYTF. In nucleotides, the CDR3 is TGTGCCAGTAGTCCCCGGGACAGGATCTATGGCTACACCTTC.